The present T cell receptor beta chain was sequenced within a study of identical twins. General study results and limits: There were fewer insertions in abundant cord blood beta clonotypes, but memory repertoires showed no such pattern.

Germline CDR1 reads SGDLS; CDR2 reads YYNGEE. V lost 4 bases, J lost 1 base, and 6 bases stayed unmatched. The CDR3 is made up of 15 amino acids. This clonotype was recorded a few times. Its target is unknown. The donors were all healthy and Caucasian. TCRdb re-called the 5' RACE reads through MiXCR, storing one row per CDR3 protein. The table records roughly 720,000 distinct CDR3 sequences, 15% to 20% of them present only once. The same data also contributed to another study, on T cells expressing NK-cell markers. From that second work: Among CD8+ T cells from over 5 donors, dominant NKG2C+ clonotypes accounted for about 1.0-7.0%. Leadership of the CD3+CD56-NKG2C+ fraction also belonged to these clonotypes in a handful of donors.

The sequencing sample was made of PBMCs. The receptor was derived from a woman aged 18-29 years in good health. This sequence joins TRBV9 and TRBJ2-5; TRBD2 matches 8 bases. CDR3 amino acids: CASSPHSGAQETQYF. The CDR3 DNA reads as TGTGCCAGCAGCCCCCATAGCGGGGCCCAAGAGACCCAGTACTTC.